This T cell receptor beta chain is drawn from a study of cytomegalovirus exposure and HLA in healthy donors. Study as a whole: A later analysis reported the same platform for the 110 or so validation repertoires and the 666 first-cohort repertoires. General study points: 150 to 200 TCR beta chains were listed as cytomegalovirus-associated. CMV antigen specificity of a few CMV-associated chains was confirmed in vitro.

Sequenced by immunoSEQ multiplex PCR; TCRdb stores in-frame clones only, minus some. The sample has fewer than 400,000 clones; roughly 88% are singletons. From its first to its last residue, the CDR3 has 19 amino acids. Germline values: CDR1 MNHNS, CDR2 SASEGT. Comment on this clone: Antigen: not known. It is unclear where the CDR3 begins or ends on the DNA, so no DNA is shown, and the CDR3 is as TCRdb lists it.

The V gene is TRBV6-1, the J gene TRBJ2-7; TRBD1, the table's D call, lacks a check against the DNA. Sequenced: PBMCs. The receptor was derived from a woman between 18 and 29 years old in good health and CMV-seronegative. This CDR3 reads CASSDWLVGSGTGVPWTYF.